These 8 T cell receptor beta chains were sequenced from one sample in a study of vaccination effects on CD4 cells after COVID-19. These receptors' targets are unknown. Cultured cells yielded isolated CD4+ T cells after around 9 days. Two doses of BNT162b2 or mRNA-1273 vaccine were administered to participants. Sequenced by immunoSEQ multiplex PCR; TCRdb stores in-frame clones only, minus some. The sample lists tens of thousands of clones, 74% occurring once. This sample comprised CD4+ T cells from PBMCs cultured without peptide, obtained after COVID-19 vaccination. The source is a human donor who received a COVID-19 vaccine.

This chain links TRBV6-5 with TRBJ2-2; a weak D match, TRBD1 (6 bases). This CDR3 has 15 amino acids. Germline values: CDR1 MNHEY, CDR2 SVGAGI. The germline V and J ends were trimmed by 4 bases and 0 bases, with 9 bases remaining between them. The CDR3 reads CASSSRGSNTGELFF. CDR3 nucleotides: TGTGCCAGCAGTTCCAGGGGATCGAACACCGGGGAGCTGTTTTTT.

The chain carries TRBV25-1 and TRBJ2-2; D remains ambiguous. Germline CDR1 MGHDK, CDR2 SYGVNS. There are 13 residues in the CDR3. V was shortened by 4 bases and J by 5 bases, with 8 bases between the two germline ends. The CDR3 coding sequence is TGTGCCAGCAGTGGAAGGTGGACCGGGGAGCTGTTTTTT. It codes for CASSGRWTGELFF.

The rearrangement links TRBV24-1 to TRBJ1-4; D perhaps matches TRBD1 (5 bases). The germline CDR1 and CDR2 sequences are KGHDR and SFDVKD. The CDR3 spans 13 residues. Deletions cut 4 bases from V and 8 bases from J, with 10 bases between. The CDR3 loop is CATSDHQGEKLFF. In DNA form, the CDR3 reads TGTGCCACCAGTGACCACCAGGGCGAAAAACTGTTTTTT.

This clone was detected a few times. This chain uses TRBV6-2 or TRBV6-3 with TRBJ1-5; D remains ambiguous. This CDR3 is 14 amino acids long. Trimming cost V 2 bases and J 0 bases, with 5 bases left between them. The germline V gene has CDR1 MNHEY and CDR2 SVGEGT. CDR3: CASSYGYSNQPQHF. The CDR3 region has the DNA TGTGCCAGCAGTTACGGGTATAGCAATCAGCCCCAGCATTTT.

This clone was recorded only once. In DNA form, the CDR3 reads TGCGCCAGCAGTTATGGGACGGTAAAGAAAGCCGGGGAGCTGTTTTTT. It specifies CASSYGTVKKAGELFF. V is TRBV4-1 and J is TRBJ2-2; D is tentatively TRBD1 or TRBD2 (5 bases each). Germline V CDR1 and CDR2: MGHRA, YSYEKL. The CDR3 runs 16 residues. V was shortened by 6 bases and J by 6 bases, with 20 bases between the two germline ends.

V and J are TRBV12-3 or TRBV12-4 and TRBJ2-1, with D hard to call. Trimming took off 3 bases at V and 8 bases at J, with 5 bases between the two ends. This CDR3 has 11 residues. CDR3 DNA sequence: TGTGCCAGCAGTTTCCTTGATGAGCAGTTCTTC. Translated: CASSFLDEQFF.

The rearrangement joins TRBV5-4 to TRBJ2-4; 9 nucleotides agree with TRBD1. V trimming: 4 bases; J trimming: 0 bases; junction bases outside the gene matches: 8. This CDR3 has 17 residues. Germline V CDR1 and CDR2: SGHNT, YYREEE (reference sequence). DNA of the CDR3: TGTGCCAGCAGCGCGCCCGGGACAGGGCTAGCCAAAAACATTCAGTACTTC. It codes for CASSAPGTGLAKNIQYF. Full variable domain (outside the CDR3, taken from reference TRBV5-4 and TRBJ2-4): ETGVTQSPTHLIKTRGQQVTLRCSSQSGHNTVSWYQQALGQGPQFIFQYYREEENGRGNFPPRFSGLQFPNYSSELNVNALELDDSALYLCASSAPGTGLAKNIQYFGAGTRLSVL.

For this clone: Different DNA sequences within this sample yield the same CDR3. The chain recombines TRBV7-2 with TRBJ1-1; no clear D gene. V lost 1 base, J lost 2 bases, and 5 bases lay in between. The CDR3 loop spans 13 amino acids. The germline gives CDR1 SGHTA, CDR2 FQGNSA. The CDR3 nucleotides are TGTGCCAGCAGCTTAGTTGCCAACACTGAAGCTTTCTTT. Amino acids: CASSLVANTEAFF.